These 26 T cell receptor beta chains came from one sample sequenced in a study of identical twins. TCRdb processed the 5' RACE reads anew with MiXCR; each CDR3 protein has one entry. The repertoire consists of 450,000 or so distinct CDR3 sequences, with approximately 15% occurring once and the leading ten covering 0.5% to 0.65%. These data were also filed under a second study, of yellow fever vaccine responses in identical twins.

Sequencing was carried out using CD4+ T cells sorted from blood. Source of these receptors: a woman aged 18-29 years in good health.

The chain is built from TRBV5-5 and TRBJ2-6; TRBD2 matches 10 bases. The CDR3 consists of 18 residues. Trimming removed 6 bases from V and 3 bases from J; junction bases left unmatched: 12. Per germline, CDR1 SGHKS and CDR2 YYEKEE (reference sequence). The CDR3 DNA sequence: TGTGCCAGCACAAAGCGGAAGCGGGGGGGCGTTGGGGCCAACGTCCTGACTTTC. Translated: CASTKRKRGGVGANVLTF.

This clonotype has a count of ten or more. The rearrangement uses TRBV5-1 and TRBJ2-2, with D possibly matching TRBD2 (5 bases). The CDR3 sequence is 16 residues long. Trimming removed 3 bases from V and 1 base from J, with 13 bases in between. Germline V lookup: CDR1 SGHRS, CDR2 YFSETQ. CDR3: CASSYGRSVNTGELFF. For the CDR3, the DNA is TGCGCCAGCAGCTACGGACGTAGCGTGAACACCGGGGAGCTGTTTTTT.

This clonotype has a count of ten or more. The chain is built from TRBV2 and TRBJ2-1; perhaps TRBD1 as D (6 bases). Trimming left V 6 bases short and J 7 bases short, with 22 bases between. CDR1 is SNHLY, CDR2 FYNNEI, per germline. This CDR3 spans 16 amino acids. The CDR3 sequence is CASRRELAGVKNEQFF. The CDR3 region has the DNA TGTGCCAGCAGGAGGGAGCTAGCAGGGGTCAAGAATGAGCAGTTCTTC.

Only a few counts were recorded for this clonotype. J is TRBJ2-1 and V is TRBV18, with 10 nucleotides matching TRBD2. This CDR3 has 19 amino acids. Per the germline V gene, CDR1 is KGHSH and CDR2 is LQKENI. Trimming removed 6 bases from V and 0 bases from J; junction bases left unmatched: 14. Here the CDR3 reads CASSPRAPAGGSSYNEQFF. Written as DNA, the CDR3 is TGTGCCAGCTCCCCGAGGGCCCCAGCGGGAGGGAGCTCCTACAATGAGCAGTTCTTC.

This clonotype was observed a handful of times. The chain carries TRBV6-5 and TRBJ2-7; D is possibly TRBD1 (5 bases). Germline-derived CDR1 and CDR2 are MNHEY and SVGAGI. The CDR3 sequence is 15 residues long. V was trimmed by 3 bases and J by 2 bases, leaving 14 bases between them. The CDR3 DNA reads TGTGCCAGCAGTTATCAATTGACAGATACCTACGAGCAGTACTTC. Its translation: CASSYQLTDTYEQYF.

In this sample, this clonotype turned up a few times. Here the CDR3 reads CASSLRGGLHF. CDR3 DNA: TGTGCCAGCAGCTTACGGGGGGGACTCCACTTT. The rearrangement links TRBV7-9 to TRBJ1-6; possible D gene TRBD1, 5 bases. V was pared by 2 bases and J by 16 bases, with 9 bases between. Germline V gene sequence: CDR1 SEHNR, CDR2 FQNEAQ (reference sequence). This CDR3 region has 11 residues.

The chain uses TRBV9 and TRBJ2-5; D may be TRBD1 (5 bases). Germline V gene sequence: CDR1 SGDLS, CDR2 YYNGEE. The CDR3 runs 16 residues. V lost 0 bases and J lost 5, with 17 bases in between. CDR3 coding DNA: TGTGCCAGCAGCGTAGAGACCAGAGCGAAGGGGGAGACCCAGTACTTC. Translating it yields CASSVETRAKGETQYF. The variable domain in full, completed from reference TRBV9 and TRBJ2-5, reads DSGVTQTPKHLITATGQRVTLRCSPRSGDLSVYWYQQSLDQGLQFLIQYYNGEERAKGNILERFSAQQFPDLHSELNLSSLELGDSALYFCASSVETRAKGETQYFGPGTRLLVL.

The rearrangement uses TRBV12-3 or TRBV12-4 and TRBJ2-7; 9 bases agree with TRBD2. The junction had 8 bases not matched to a gene; V was cut back by 7 bases and J by 4 bases. CDR3 length: 14 residues. The DNA for the CDR3 is TGTGCCAGCAACGTAGCGGGAGCGGGATACGAGCAGTACTTC. This codes for CASNVAGAGYEQYF.

This chain uses TRBV5-1 with TRBJ2-1; D gene ambiguous. V gave up 4 bases and J gave up 2 bases, with 13 bases separating them. The CDR3 covers 15 residues. The germline V gene encodes CDR1 SGHRS and CDR2 YFSETQ. CDR3: CASSHSGETYNEQFF. The CDR3 DNA reads as TGCGCCAGCAGCCACTCGGGCGAGACCTACAATGAGCAGTTCTTC.

In this sample, this clonotype turned up a few times. The CDR3 reads CASLLGGYYEQYF. Here the CDR3 DNA reads TGTGCCAGCCTATTGGGGGGGTACTACGAGCAGTACTTC. V is TRBV2 and J is TRBJ2-7, with 7 bases lining up with TRBD2. The germline CDR1 and CDR2 sequences are SNHLY and FYNNEI. J was trimmed by 3 bases and V by 8 bases; bases with no gene match: 7. The CDR3 length is 13 residues.

This clonotype was seen ten or more times. This chain connects TRBV5-6 to TRBJ2-7, with 12 nucleotides matching TRBD1. V dropped 3 bases and J dropped 3; count of bases not matched to a gene: 4. Germline loops: CDR1 SGHDT, CDR2 YYEEEE. There are 15 residues in the CDR3. In DNA, the CDR3 is TGTGCCAGCAGCTGGGGACAGGGGGCACGCTACGAGCAGTACTTC. Its translation is CASSWGQGARYEQYF.

The chain is built from TRBV6-2 or TRBV6-3 and TRBJ2-3; 13 bases agree with TRBD2. Germline assignment: CDR1 MNHEY and CDR2 SVGEGT. Trimming took 6 bases from V and 10 from J; bases not matched to a gene: 7. The CDR3 runs 14 residues. CDR3 bases: TGTGCCAGCAGGCCGGGACTAGCGGGGTCGGCGCAGTATTTT. Protein: CASRPGLAGSAQYF.

This chain links TRBV28 with TRBJ1-6, with D tentatively TRBD1 (6 bases). V was trimmed by 3 bases and J by 0 bases, leaving 15 bases between them. Germline V gene data show CDR1 as MDHEN and CDR2 as SYDVKM. This CDR3 region has 18 residues. The CDR3 coding sequence is TGTGCCAGCAGTTTTGAGGCAGGGGAGAGCTCCTATAATTCACCCCTCCACTTT. Translating gives CASSFEAGESSYNSPLHF. Variable domain in full (rest from reference TRBV28 and TRBJ1-6): DVKVTQSSRYLVKRTGEKVFLECVQDMDHENMFWYRQDPGLGLRLIYFSYDVKMKEKGDIPEGYSVSREKKERFSLILESASTNQTSMYLCASSFEAGESSYNSPLHFGNGTRLTVT.

A few counts support this clonotype. This chain joins TRBV6-2 or TRBV6-3 and TRBJ2-2; D not certain. The CDR3 is made up of 13 amino acids. Germline V gene sequence: CDR1 MNHEY, CDR2 SVGEGT. V lost 1 base and J 6 bases, leaving 6 bases between the germline ends. DNA for the CDR3: TGTGCCAGCAGTTACTACAGCCCCGGGGAGCTGTTTTTT. It translates to CASSYYSPGELFF.

Only a few counts were recorded for this clonotype. This rearrangement joins TRBV27 to TRBJ2-5, with a possible D match to TRBD1 (5 bases). The germline V gene encodes CDR1 MNHEY and CDR2 SMNVEV (reference sequence). The CDR3 contains 16 residues. The V end lost 0 bases, the J end lost 5 bases, and 16 bases lay between the germline ends. This chain's CDR3 is CASSLSQQGVGETQYF. The DNA of the CDR3 is TGTGCCAGCAGTTTATCCCAGCAGGGCGTAGGGGAGACCCAGTACTTC.

This clonotype showed up just a few times. The chain uses TRBV10-3 and TRBJ1-1; perhaps TRBD1 as D (5 bases). This CDR3 has 14 residues. Germline CDR1 ENHRY, CDR2 SYGVKD. The V end lost 11 bases, the J end lost 0 bases, and 16 bases lay between the germline ends. The CDR3, as DNA: TGTGCCGTAAGACAGTTAAACATGAACACTGAAGCTTTCTTT. It specifies CAVRQLNMNTEAFF.

This clonotype showed up just a few times. The chain recombines TRBV11-2 with TRBJ2-7; D is undetermined. Germline-derived CDR1 and CDR2 are SGHAT and FQNNGV. V lost 2 bases, J lost 2 bases, and 10 bases lay in between. The CDR3 loop spans 14 amino acids. As DNA, the CDR3 is TGTGCCAGCAGCTTAAGCCCAGGACCCTACGAGCAGTACTTC. It yields the protein CASSLSPGPYEQYF.

This clonotype has a single count. In DNA form, the CDR3 reads TGTGCCAGCAGCCCCGGGCTCGACTGCTACGAGCAGTACTTC. Its translation: CASSPGLDCYEQYF. This chain links TRBV5-6 with TRBJ2-7; D is unclear. The V end was cut by 4 bases, the J end by 3 bases, with 14 bases between. Germline V gene data show CDR1 as SGHDT and CDR2 as YYEEEE. The CDR3 is 14 residues long.

The rearrangement uses TRBV11-2 and TRBJ2-3; unclear D gene. Germline CDR1 SGHAT, CDR2 FQNNGV. Trimming stripped 4 bases from V and 5 bases from J, with 7 bases between. The CDR3 runs to 12 residues. The CDR3 reads CASSSFRDTQYF. CDR3 in DNA: TGTGCCAGCAGCTCCTTCAGAGATACGCAGTATTTT.

V is TRBV7-2 and J is TRBJ1-6; D call uncertain. The CDR3 is made up of 15 amino acids. V dropped 2 bases and J dropped 9 bases, with 14 bases sitting between them. Germline CDR1 SGHTA, CDR2 FQGNSA. CDR3 nucleotides: TGTGCCAGCAGCTTACTCTCAGAAGGGAGTTCACCCCTCCACTTT. Translation: CASSLLSEGSSPLHF.

This clonotype occurred a few times. V and J are TRBV4-1 and TRBJ1-2; D uncertain. The CDR3 loop spans 14 amino acids. Germline values: CDR1 MGHRA, CDR2 YSYEKL. V lost 4 bases, J lost 4 bases, and 13 bases lay in between. CDR3 in DNA: TGCGCCAGCAGCCGAGGACTAGATTTCTATGGCTACACCTTC. The encoded protein is CASSRGLDFYGYTF.

V gene TRBV3-1 combines with J gene TRBJ1-1; the D gene is possibly TRBD1 (6 bases). Germline V gene lookup returns CDR1 LGHDT and CDR2 YNNKEL (reference sequence). CDR3 length: 12 residues. Trimming removed 1 base from V and 11 bases from J, with 11 bases in between. The CDR3 DNA follows: TGTGCCAGCAGCCAAGCATCAGGGGCCGCTTTCTTT. Translating it yields CASSQASGAAFF.

This clonotype has only a few counts. The rearrangement links TRBV27 to TRBJ1-6, with 8 nucleotides matching TRBD1. With V trimmed by 2 bases and J by 7 bases, 4 bases remained unmatched. This CDR3 is 15 amino acids long. The germline V gene encodes CDR1 MNHEY and CDR2 SMNVEV (reference sequence). The CDR3 coding sequence is TGTGCCAGCAGTTTAGCGGACAGGGTGAATTCACCCCTCCACTTT. This translates into CASSLADRVNSPLHF.

A few counts support this clonotype. The V gene is TRBV6-5, the J gene TRBJ2-7; TRBD2 agrees at 8 bases. The CDR3 has 14 residues. Trimming at V came to 2 bases and at J to 5 bases, leaving 5 bases not matched to a gene. CDR1 and CDR2 (germline): MNHEY, SVGAGI. The DNA of the CDR3 is TGTGCCAGCAGTTACAGAGGGACTAGTCACGAGCAGTACTTC. Its translation: CASSYRGTSHEQYF.

The chain joins TRBV30 to TRBJ2-7; D ambiguous. V gave up 4 bases and J gave up 1 base, with 8 bases separating them. This CDR3 contains 12 residues. Germline CDR1 reads GTSNPN; CDR2 reads SVGIG (reference sequence). CDR3 DNA: TGTGCCTGGAAGACGGATTCCTACGAGCAGTACTTC. Translating it yields CAWKTDSYEQYF.

In its sample, this clonotype was seen a few times. The chain combines TRBV7-9 with TRBJ1-1; possible D gene TRBD1, 5 bases. Per germline, CDR1 SEHNR and CDR2 FQNEAQ (reference sequence). CDR3 length: 14 residues. V shed 5 bases and J shed 1 base, with 11 bases lying between them. The chain's CDR3 is CASSGGLKNTEAFF. In DNA form, the CDR3 reads TGTGCCAGCAGCGGGGGACTGAAGAACACTGAAGCTTTCTTT.